A single sample is the source of the 2 T cell receptor beta chains below, sequenced in a study of shared clonotypes between healthy human individuals. Naive CD8 cells lacked CD45RO and underwent positive selection for CCR7, leaving out terminally differentiated effector memory CD45RA+ cells. TCRdb's copy holds only in-frame clones and misses some; the assay was immunoSEQ multiplex PCR. Of about 1,800,000 clones listed, approximately 94% are singletons. Sample: naive CD8+ T cells sorted from blood. The receptor source for this set is a man between 18 and 35 years old in good health.

The chain couples TRBV6-1 to TRBJ2-7; D ambiguous. Trimming cost V 4 bases and J 6 bases, with 7 bases left between them. Germline lookup yields CDR1 MNHNS and CDR2 SASEGT. The CDR3 is 11 residues long. The CDR3 sequence: CASSVFAEQYF. The CDR3 nucleotides are TGTGCCAGCAGTGTGTTTGCCGAGCAGTACTTC.

V gene TRBV5-4 combines with J gene TRBJ2-7; the match to TRBD1 covers 9 bases. Germline lookup yields CDR1 SGHNT and CDR2 YYREEE (reference sequence). The CDR3 spans 14 residues. Trimming at V came to 4 bases and at J to 5 bases, leaving 7 bases not matched to a gene. As DNA, the CDR3 is TGTGCCAGCAGCCGGGACAGGGACACCCACGAGCAGTACTTC. As protein: CASSRDRDTHEQYF.